The 11 T cell receptor beta chains given below trace back to one sample, sequenced in a study of CD8 T cells in Susac syndrome. Reverse transcription of roughly 0.5 to 1 ug RNA was carried out with random hexamers. TCRdb re-called the immunoSEQ multiplex PCR reads with MiXCR, one entry per CDR3 protein. The profile shows under 550,000 distinct CDR3 sequences, 75% to 90% of them singletons. The sequenced sample was CD8+ T cells from PBMCs. The receptors here all came from a human donor with multiple sclerosis.

The rearrangement links TRBV30 to TRBJ2-7; 11 nucleotides agree with TRBD1. The CDR3 length is 14 residues. V shed 0 bases, J shed 6 bases, and the junction held 4 bases outside the gene matches. Per the germline V gene, CDR1 is GTSNPN and CDR2 is SVGIG (reference sequence). The CDR3 region is CAWSVGQGAGEQYF. CDR3 bases: TGTGCCTGGAGTGTCGGACAGGGGGCGGGCGAGCAGTACTTC.

The CDR3 spells CASSANQEYGGYTF. CDR3 DNA: TGTGCCAGCAGCGCAAATCAGGAATATGGGGGCTACACCTTC. The gene calls are TRBV5-6 and TRBJ1-2; D gene uncertain. CDR1 SGHDT and CDR2 YYEEEE come from the germline V gene. This CDR3 is built from 14 residues. V lost 4 bases, J lost 8 bases, and 18 bases lay in between. The whole variable domain, filled in from reference TRBV5-6 and TRBJ1-2, reads DAGVTQSPTHLIKTRGQQVTLRCSPKSGHDTVSWYQQALGQGPQFIFQYYEEEERQRGNFPDRFSGHQFPNYSSELNVNALLLGDSALYLCASSANQEYGGYTFGSGTRLTVV.

The chain uses TRBV6-1 and TRBJ2-7; 7 nucleotides align to TRBD2. CDR1 is MNHNS, CDR2 SASEGT, per germline. Losses at the gene ends were 5 bases for V and 4 bases for J; bases not matched to a gene: 11. CDR3 length equals 15 residues. CDR3 protein: CASSTGGLRSYEQYF. The DNA for the CDR3 is TGTGCCAGCAGTACCGGGGGGTTGCGATCGTACGAGCAGTACTTC.

This clonotype was seen more than once but under ten times. The chain is built from TRBV7-6 and TRBJ2-1; D ambiguous. Between the trimmed V and J ends, which lost 1 base and 3 bases, there was a span of 1 base. The germline CDR1 and CDR2 sequences are SGHVS and FNYEAQ. The CDR3 contains 12 residues. Here the CDR3 reads CASSLVYNEQFF. The CDR3 coding sequence is TGTGCCAGCAGCTTAGTCTACAATGAGCAGTTCTTC.

The V and J genes are TRBV20-1 and TRBJ2-7; D remains ambiguous. Germline CDR1 and CDR2: DFQATT and SNEGSKA (reference sequence). The CDR3 runs 13 residues. V lost 3 bases to trimming and J lost 0 bases, with 9 bases between them. CDR3 protein: CSASSGYSYEQYF. CDR3 DNA: TGCAGTGCTAGTTCTGGCTACTCCTACGAGCAGTACTTC.

The CDR3 bases are TGTGCCAGCAGCCTGGGACAGGAAGCTTTCTTT. It translates to CASSLGQEAFF. J is TRBJ1-1 and V is TRBV7-4; 7 positions match TRBD1. V was pared by 5 bases and J by 8 bases, with 2 bases of the junction left unmatched. This CDR3 comprises 11 residues. Germline V gene lookup returns CDR1 SGHVT and CDR2 SQSDAQ.

The chain couples TRBV6-1 to TRBJ2-7, with unresolved D. Germline V gene sequence: CDR1 MNHNS, CDR2 SASEGT. Deletions cut 8 bases from V and 5 bases from J, with 10 bases between. This CDR3 is built from 11 residues. The chain's CDR3 is CASPTPHEQYF. In nucleotides, the CDR3 is TGTGCCAGCCCCACCCCACACGAGCAGTACTTC.

J is TRBJ1-4 and V is TRBV5-1; 7 nucleotides match TRBD1. The CDR3 covers 14 residues. The germline CDR1 and CDR2 sequences are SGHRS and YFSETQ. Trimming at V came to 1 base and at J to 7 bases, leaving 4 bases not matched to a gene. This chain's CDR3 is CASSLTGVSEKLFF. CDR3 coding DNA: TGCGCCAGCAGCTTGACAGGGGTCTCTGAAAAACTGTTTTTT.

This clonotype has just a few counts. This sequence joins TRBV6-2 or TRBV6-3 and TRBJ2-7; TRBD2 aligns across 8 bases. Germline CDR1 reads MNHEY; CDR2 reads SVGEGT. The CDR3 runs 12 residues. V lost 7 bases, J lost 4 bases, and 3 bases stayed unmatched. CDR3 amino acids: CASKGLAYEQYF. The CDR3 DNA is TGTGCCAGCAAAGGACTAGCTTACGAGCAGTACTTC.

This chain joins TRBV5-1 and TRBJ2-1; 11 positions agree with TRBD1. The CDR3 contains 15 residues. The V segment lost 4 bases and the J segment 7 bases; nucleotides outside the gene matches: 7. The germline V gene has CDR1 SGHRS and CDR2 YFSETQ. CDR3 residues: CASSHGTGGFNEQFF. In DNA, the CDR3 is TGCGCCAGCAGCCACGGGACAGGGGGATTTAATGAGCAGTTCTTC.

J is TRBJ1-5 and V is TRBV4-1, with a weak D call TRBD1 (6 bases). Germline V gives CDR1 MGHRA, CDR2 YSYEKL. Trimming stripped 0 bases from V and 2 bases from J, with 8 bases between. The CDR3 is 15 residues long. The CDR3 DNA reads as TGCGCCAGCAGCCAAGAAGAGGGGGGCAATCAGCCCCAGCATTTT. It specifies CASSQEEGGNQPQHF.